This TCR beta chain was documented in a study of read filtering for tumor transcriptome and immune sequencing. Overall study: The cohort had some 16 men and roughly 13 women aged roughly 45 to 90, mean around 63 years.

Looked up from germline, CDR1 is SEHNR and CDR2 is FQNEAQ (reference sequence). This CDR3 contains 15 residues. V was pared by 3 bases and J by 6 bases, with 15 bases between. This library used approximately 390 ng RNA and molecular barcoded adaptors spanning alpha/delta and beta/gamma chains. TCRdb fed the reads into MiXCR, producing one record per CDR3 protein. The sample has 50,000 to 65,000 distinct CDR3 sequences; 9% to 15% are singletons. About this clonotype itself: A much larger clonotype is one base distant, so this may be a read error.

The rearrangement joins TRBV7-9 to TRBJ2-1; D is perhaps TRBD2 (5 bases). The source material was a population of CD138-negative cells sorted from bone marrow. The origin of this receptor is a donor at least 40 years old with multiple myeloma. CDR3 nucleotides: TGTGCCAGCAGCTTCCTAGCAGAGGTAATCAATGAGCAGTTCTTC. It translates to CASSFLAEVINEQFF.